The next 18 T cell receptor beta chains were all read from a single sample in a study of CD8 T cells in ankylosing spondylitis. TCRdb called the 5' RACE reads again in MiXCR, with one record for every CDR3 protein. The sample lists 250,000 to 350,000 distinct CDR3 sequences; 15% to 25% were seen once. Sequenced input: blood, either unsorted or a sorted T cell fraction (not recorded which). The receptors here all came from a male donor with ankylosing spondylitis or in good health (not recorded which).

V and J are TRBV7-9 and TRBJ2-1; D gene ambiguous. This CDR3 region has 11 residues. Trimming shortened V by 4 bases and J by 7 bases, and 5 bases separated the two germline ends. The germline V gene has CDR1 SEHNR and CDR2 FQNEAQ (reference sequence). The chain's CDR3 is CASSSQNEQFF. CDR3 nucleotides: TGTGCCAGCAGCTCCCAAAATGAGCAGTTCTTC.

This clonotype has only a few counts. The genes are TRBV9 and TRBJ2-1, with a weak D call TRBD1 (6 bases). Germline V CDR1 and CDR2: SGDLS, YYNGEE. V was shortened by 4 bases and J by 10 bases, with 12 bases between the two germline ends. The CDR3 has 12 residues. The CDR3 loop reads CASSQGFREQFF. The CDR3 nucleotides are TGTGCCAGCAGCCAGGGGTTTAGGGAGCAGTTCTTC.

This rearrangement joins TRBV19 to TRBJ2-6; D remains ambiguous. The germline V gene has CDR1 LNHDA and CDR2 SQIVND (reference sequence). The V and J ends lost 3 bases and 0 bases respectively, with 12 bases between them. The CDR3 is 17 residues long. The CDR3 DNA follows: TGTGCCAGTAGTATCCTTACACCTAGCTCTGGGGCCAACGTCCTGACTTTC. It specifies CASSILTPSSGANVLTF.

This clonotype showed up many times. The chain carries TRBV28 and TRBJ1-3; no firm D call. The germline gives CDR1 MDHEN, CDR2 SYDVKM. The CDR3 length is 15 residues. Trimming stripped 6 bases from V and 5 bases from J, with 17 bases between. The CDR3 reads CASSQKRLGRNTIYF. The CDR3 bases are TGTGCCAGCAGCCAGAAAAGACTAGGGCGAAACACCATATATTTT.

This clonotype was seen ten or more times. The chain combines TRBV6-2 or TRBV6-3 with TRBJ1-1; no definite D call. The CDR3 is 13 amino acids. The V gene lost 0 bases and the J gene lost 13 bases, with 15 bases spanning the gap. In germline, CDR1 is MNHEY, CDR2 SVGEGT. CDR3 nucleotides: TGTGCCAGCAGTTACTCCAGTGACACCCGAGGTTTCTTT. As protein: CASSYSSDTRGFF.

The chain carries TRBV19 and TRBJ2-1; the D is unclear. V was pared by 3 bases and J by 6 bases, with 12 bases between. Germline-derived CDR1 and CDR2 are LNHDA and SQIVND (reference sequence). There are 14 residues in the CDR3. The CDR3 reads CASSILGWSNEQFF. The CDR3 region has the DNA TGTGCCAGTAGTATCTTGGGGTGGAGCAATGAGCAGTTCTTC.

This clonotype was seen a few times. The rearrangement links TRBV10-3 to TRBJ1-2; D may be TRBD1 (5 bases). Deletions cut 10 bases from V and 0 bases from J, with 18 bases between. The germline gives CDR1 ENHRY, CDR2 SYGVKD. The CDR3 has 15 amino acids. In DNA form, the CDR3 reads TGTGCCACCACACCGGGGGACCGAACTAACTATGGCTACACCTTC. Amino acids: CATTPGDRTNYGYTF.

The CDR3 sequence: CASRESSYNEQFF. The CDR3 DNA follows: TGTGCCAGCAGAGAAAGCTCCTACAATGAGCAGTTCTTC. V usage is TRBV6-2 or TRBV6-3 and J usage is TRBJ2-1; D is undetermined. The CDR3 is 13 amino acids. Germline V gene sequence: CDR1 MNHEY, CDR2 SVGEGT. Trimming pared 6 bases from V and 0 bases from J, leaving 6 bases between.

Only a few counts were recorded for this clonotype. The gene calls are TRBV14 and TRBJ1-3, with TRBD1 matching over 9 bases. Germline-derived CDR1 and CDR2 are SGHDN and FVKESK. The CDR3 totals 18 residues. V lost 2 bases, J lost 1 base, and 9 bases stayed unmatched. The CDR3 region is CASSQIKSDRGSGNTIYF. The CDR3 DNA follows: TGTGCCAGCAGCCAAATTAAATCCGACAGGGGGTCTGGAAACACCATATATTTT.

The chain couples TRBV12-3 or TRBV12-4 to TRBJ2-1; 7 bases are a match to TRBD1. The trim removed 6 bases at V and 8 bases at J, leaving 4 bases unmatched. CDR3 length: 12 residues. CDR3 DNA: TGTGCCAGCAGCCTACAGGGGTATGAGCAGTTCTTC. The encoded protein is CASSLQGYEQFF.

This clonotype was picked up a small number of times. The V call is TRBV7-2, the J call TRBJ2-1; TRBD2 matches 7 bases. Losses at the gene ends were 6 bases for V and 8 bases for J; bases not matched to a gene: 4. Germline V lookup: CDR1 SGHTA, CDR2 FQGNSA. This CDR3 region has 12 residues. CDR3 loop: CASRAGPHEQFF. The CDR3 DNA is TGTGCCAGCAGAGCGGGGCCCCATGAGCAGTTCTTC.

In its sample, this clonotype was seen a few times. J is TRBJ1-2 and V is TRBV12-3 or TRBV12-4; 9 bases match TRBD1. Losses at the gene ends were 5 bases for V and 8 bases for J; bases not matched to a gene: 12. CDR3 length: 15 residues. CDR3 loop: CASSPYRQGVLGYTF. The CDR3 nucleotides read TGTGCCAGCAGTCCCTACCGACAGGGGGTATTAGGCTACACCTTC.

The chain joins TRBV29-1 to TRBJ1-2; TRBD1 matches at 10 bases. Germline-derived CDR1 and CDR2 are SQVTM and ANQGSEA. This CDR3 spans 12 amino acids. After removal of 4 bases from V and 6 bases from J, the junction contained 2 bases not matched to a gene. The chain's CDR3 is CSVAGTGDGYTF. The CDR3 nucleotides are TGCAGCGTTGCCGGGACAGGGGATGGCTACACCTTC.

At least ten counts were recorded for this clonotype. The chain carries TRBV29-1 and TRBJ2-1; 8 bases match TRBD1. Germline values: CDR1 SQVTM, CDR2 ANQGSEA. V was clipped by 7 bases and J by 1 base; unmatched bases: 6. CDR3 length: 14 residues. The CDR3 here is CSGYRGVSYNEQFF. CDR3 DNA sequence: TGCAGCGGATACAGGGGGGTGTCCTACAATGAGCAGTTCTTC.

The chain has TRBV5-1 and TRBJ2-3; D gene uncertain. V was shortened by 6 bases and J by 0 bases, with 14 bases between the two germline ends. The CDR3 sequence is 15 residues long. The germline gives CDR1 SGHRS, CDR2 YFSETQ. In nucleotides, the CDR3 is TGCGCCAGCACCCTTGCCCTGGGTAGCACAGATACGCAGTATTTT. This translates into CASTLALGSTDTQYF.

The gene calls are TRBV5-1 and TRBJ1-1; tentatively, D is TRBD1 (6 bases). Germline V lookup: CDR1 SGHRS, CDR2 YFSETQ. The CDR3 spans 14 residues. Trimming cost V 4 bases and J 4 bases, with 14 bases left between them. The CDR3 loop is CASSLTGMLTEAFF. CDR3 DNA: TGCGCCAGCAGCCTAACAGGGATGCTCACTGAAGCTTTCTTT.

The rearrangement links TRBV5-1 to TRBJ2-2; 8 bases map to TRBD1. V gave up 5 bases and J gave up 0 bases; unmatched junction bases: 3. The CDR3 contains 15 residues. The germline CDR1 and CDR2 sequences are SGHRS and YFSETQ. The CDR3 bases are TGCGCCAGCAGGGCAGGGGGCGCGAACACCGGGGAGCTGTTTTTT. Amino acid sequence: CASRAGGANTGELFF.

The genes are TRBV7-2 and TRBJ2-1; perhaps TRBD1 as D (5 bases). Per the germline V gene, CDR1 is SGHTA and CDR2 is FQGNSA. V was shortened by 5 bases and J by 8 bases, with 16 bases between the two germline ends. The CDR3 covers 14 residues. CDR3 in DNA: TGTGCCAGCAGCCCCGGACCCGCCAGGGATGAGCAGTTCTTC. Its translation is CASSPGPARDEQFF.